This T cell receptor beta chain came from a study of blood T cell repertoires in COVID-19. The CDR3 has 15 amino acids. Per germline, CDR1 MNHNS and CDR2 SASEGT. Trimming pared 3 bases from V and 1 base from J, leaving 12 bases between. Resolution of symptoms, clearance, or two negative PCRs was present in recovered Cohort 3 donors. In the original processing: It was from reference gene primer amplification that nucleated cell counts were estimated. Clones were sequenced by immunoSEQ multiplex PCR, and TCRdb holds only the in-frame ones, with some missing. V, J and clone size reflect that table, while D and trimming were determined from the DNA. This sample carries approximately 120,000 clones, roughly 87% of them seen once, and the ten largest clones take about 20%.

The rearrangement uses TRBV6-1 and TRBJ1-2; D is possibly TRBD1 (5 bases). The source is a man younger than 40 who had recovered from COVID-19. Sequencing was done on a sample of PBMCs or T cells enriched from blood (not recorded which). The CDR3 nucleotides are TGTGCCAGCAGTGATGGAGGGGCCCTTAACTATGGCTACACCTTC. Translated, it gives CASSDGGALNYGYTF.